This T cell receptor beta chain was profiled in a study of blood T cell repertoires in COVID-19. This clone was seen only a few times. Trimming took off 5 bases at V and 6 bases at J, with 11 bases between the two ends. The germline CDR1 and CDR2 sequences are KGHSH and LQKENI. The CDR3 runs to 12 residues. TCRdb's table, derived via immunoSEQ multiplex PCR, lists solely in-frame clones and lacks some. The table has about 140,000 clones, 75% to 85% seen once. The gene calls are TRBV18 and TRBJ2-7, with a weak D call TRBD1 (7 bases). Sequences were obtained from peripheral blood. The receptor comes from a woman of 80 years or more with active or convalescent COVID-19. CDR3 amino acids: CASSTQGGEQYF. DNA of the CDR3: TGTGCCAGCTCAACCCAGGGGGGCGAGCAGTACTTC.